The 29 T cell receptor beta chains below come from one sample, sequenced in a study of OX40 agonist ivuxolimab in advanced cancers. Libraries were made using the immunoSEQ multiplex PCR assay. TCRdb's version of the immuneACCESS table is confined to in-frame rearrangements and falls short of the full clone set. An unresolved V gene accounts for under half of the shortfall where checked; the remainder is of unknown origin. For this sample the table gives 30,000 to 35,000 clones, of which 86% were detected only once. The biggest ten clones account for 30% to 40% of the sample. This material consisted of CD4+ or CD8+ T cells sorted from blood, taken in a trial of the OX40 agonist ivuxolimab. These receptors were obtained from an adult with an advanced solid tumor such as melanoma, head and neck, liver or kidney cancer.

CDR3 DNA sequence: TGTGCCAGCAGCTATCCGGGACTAGCGGGAGGGCTAATTTTGTACCAAGAGACCCAGTACTTC. It encodes CASSYPGLAGGLILYQETQYF. The chain has TRBV7-8 and TRBJ2-5, with TRBD2 matching over 16 bases. Looked up from germline, CDR1 is SGHVS and CDR2 is FQNEAQ. The trim removed 4 bases at V and 0 bases at J, leaving 14 bases unmatched. The CDR3 length is 21 residues.

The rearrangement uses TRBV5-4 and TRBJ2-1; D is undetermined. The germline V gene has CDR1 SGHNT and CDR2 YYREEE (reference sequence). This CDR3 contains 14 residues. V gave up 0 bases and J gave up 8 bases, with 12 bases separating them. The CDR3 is CASSLVISDHEQFF. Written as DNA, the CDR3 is TGTGCCAGCAGCTTGGTCATTTCCGACCATGAGCAGTTCTTC.

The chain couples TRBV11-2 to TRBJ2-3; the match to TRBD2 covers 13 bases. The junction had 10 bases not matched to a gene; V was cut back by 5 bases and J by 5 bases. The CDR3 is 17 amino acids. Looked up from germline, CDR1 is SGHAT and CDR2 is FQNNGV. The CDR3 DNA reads TGTGCCAGCAGCCCGCTTACTAGCGGGAGGGCCGAAGATACGCAGTATTTT. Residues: CASSPLTSGRAEDTQYF.

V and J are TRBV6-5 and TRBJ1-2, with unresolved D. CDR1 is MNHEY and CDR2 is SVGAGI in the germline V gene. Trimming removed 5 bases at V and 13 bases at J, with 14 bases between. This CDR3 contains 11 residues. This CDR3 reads CASSDLRLSTF. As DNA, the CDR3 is TGTGCCAGCAGTGATTTACGGTTAAGCACCTTC.

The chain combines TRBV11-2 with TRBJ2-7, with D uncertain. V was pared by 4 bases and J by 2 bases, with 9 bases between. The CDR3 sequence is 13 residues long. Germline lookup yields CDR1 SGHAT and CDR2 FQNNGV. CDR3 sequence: CASSSTQAYEQYF. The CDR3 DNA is TGTGCCAGCAGCTCTACGCAGGCCTACGAGCAGTACTTC.

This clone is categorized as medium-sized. In DNA form, the CDR3 reads TGCGCCAGCAGCCAAGAAGCGGGAGGGCCAAGGGAGCAGTACTTC. Its translation: CASSQEAGGPREQYF. This chain uses TRBV4-1 with TRBJ2-7; 10 bases are shared with TRBD2. Germline-derived CDR1 and CDR2 are MGHRA and YSYEKL. The CDR3 spans 15 residues. V shed 0 bases and J 7 bases; nucleotides not matched to a gene: 6.

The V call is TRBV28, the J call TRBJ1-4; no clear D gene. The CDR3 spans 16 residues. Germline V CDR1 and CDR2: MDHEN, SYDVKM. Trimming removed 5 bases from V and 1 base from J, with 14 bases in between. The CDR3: CASSPSTGGTNEKLFF. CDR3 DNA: TGTGCCAGCAGTCCCTCGACGGGAGGAACTAATGAAAAACTGTTTTTT.

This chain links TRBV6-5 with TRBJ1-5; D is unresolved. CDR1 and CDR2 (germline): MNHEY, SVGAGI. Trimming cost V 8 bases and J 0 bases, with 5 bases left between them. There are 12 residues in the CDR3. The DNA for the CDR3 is TGTGCCAGCCGGCGTAGCAATCAGCCCCAGCATTTT. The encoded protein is CASRRSNQPQHF.

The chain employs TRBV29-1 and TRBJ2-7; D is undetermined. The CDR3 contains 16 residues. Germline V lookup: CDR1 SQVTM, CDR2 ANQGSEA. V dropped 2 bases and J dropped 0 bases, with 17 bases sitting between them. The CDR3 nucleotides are TGCAGCGTTGAATTTCCTGGTAGCAGAAGCTCCTACGAGCAGTACTTC. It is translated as CSVEFPGSRSSYEQYF.

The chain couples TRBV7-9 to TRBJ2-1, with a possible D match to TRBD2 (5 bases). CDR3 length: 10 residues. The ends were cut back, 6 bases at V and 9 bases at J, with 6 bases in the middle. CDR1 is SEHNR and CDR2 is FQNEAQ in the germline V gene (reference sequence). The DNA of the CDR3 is TGTGCCAGCAGAGGAGGTGAGCAGTTCTTC. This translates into CASRGGEQFF.

The CDR3 DNA sequence: TGTGCCAGCAGCCATTCGCTGGACAGGTCCTACGAGCAGTACTTC. Translated, it gives CASSHSLDRSYEQYF. This sequence joins TRBV7-9 and TRBJ2-7; 7 nucleotides line up with TRBD1. J was trimmed by 1 base and V by 5 bases; bases with no gene match: 8. The CDR3 is made up of 15 amino acids. From germline, CDR1 is SEHNR and CDR2 FQNEAQ (reference sequence).

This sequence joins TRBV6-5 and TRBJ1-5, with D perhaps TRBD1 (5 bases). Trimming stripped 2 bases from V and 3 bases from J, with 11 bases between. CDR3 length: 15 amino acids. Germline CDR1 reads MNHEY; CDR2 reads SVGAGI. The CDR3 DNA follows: TGTGCCAGCAGTTACGGTGGGGGACCCAATCAGCCCCAGCATTTT. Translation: CASSYGGGPNQPQHF.

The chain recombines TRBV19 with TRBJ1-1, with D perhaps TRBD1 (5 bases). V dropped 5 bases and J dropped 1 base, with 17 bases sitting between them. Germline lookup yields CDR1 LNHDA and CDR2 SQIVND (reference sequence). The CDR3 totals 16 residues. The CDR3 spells CASSLQDLSSNTEAFF. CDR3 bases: TGTGCCAGTAGTCTACAGGACCTCTCATCGAACACTGAAGCTTTCTTT.

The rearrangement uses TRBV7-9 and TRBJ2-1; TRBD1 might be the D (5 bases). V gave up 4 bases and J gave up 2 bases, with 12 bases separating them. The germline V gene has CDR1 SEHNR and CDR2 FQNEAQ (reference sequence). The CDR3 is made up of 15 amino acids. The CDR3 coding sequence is TGTGCCAGCAGCTATGCAGGGTTCCCCTACAATGAGCAGTTCTTC. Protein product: CASSYAGFPYNEQFF.

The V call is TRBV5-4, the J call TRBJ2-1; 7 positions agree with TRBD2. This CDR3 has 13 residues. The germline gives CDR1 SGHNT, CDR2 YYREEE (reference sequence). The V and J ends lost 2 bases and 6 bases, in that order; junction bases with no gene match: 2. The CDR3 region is CASSFGGSNEQFF. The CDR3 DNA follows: TGTGCCAGCAGCTTCGGGGGGAGCAATGAGCAGTTCTTC.

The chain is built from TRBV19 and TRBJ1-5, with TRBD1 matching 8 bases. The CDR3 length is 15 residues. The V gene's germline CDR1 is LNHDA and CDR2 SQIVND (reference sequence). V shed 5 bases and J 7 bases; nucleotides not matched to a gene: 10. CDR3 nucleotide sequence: TGTGCCAGTAGTGCCAGGGGGCTTGCTGGCCAGCCCCAGCATTTT. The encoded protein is CASSARGLAGQPQHF.

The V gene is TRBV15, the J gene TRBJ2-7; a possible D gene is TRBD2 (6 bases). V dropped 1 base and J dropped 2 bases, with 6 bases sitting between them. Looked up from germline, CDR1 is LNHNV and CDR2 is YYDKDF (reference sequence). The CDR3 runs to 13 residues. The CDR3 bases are TGTGCCACCAGCAGAGGGGAGGCCTACGAGCAGTACTTC. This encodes CATSRGEAYEQYF.

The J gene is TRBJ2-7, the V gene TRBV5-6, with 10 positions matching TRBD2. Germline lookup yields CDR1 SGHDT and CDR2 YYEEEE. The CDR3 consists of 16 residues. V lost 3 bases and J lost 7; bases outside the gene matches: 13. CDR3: CASSWGARLAGGEQYF. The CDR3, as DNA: TGTGCCAGCAGCTGGGGGGCGAGACTAGCGGGTGGTGAGCAGTACTTC. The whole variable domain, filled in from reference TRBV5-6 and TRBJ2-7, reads DAGVTQSPTHLIKTRGQQVTLRCSPKSGHDTVSWYQQALGQGPQFIFQYYEEEERQRGNFPDRFSGHQFPNYSSELNVNALLLGDSALYLCASSWGARLAGGEQYFGPGTRLTVT.

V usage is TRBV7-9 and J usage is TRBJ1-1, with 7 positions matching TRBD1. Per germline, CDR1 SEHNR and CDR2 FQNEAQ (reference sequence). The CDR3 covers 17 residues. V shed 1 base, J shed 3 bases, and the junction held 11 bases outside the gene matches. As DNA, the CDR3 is TGTGCCAGCAGCTTAGTAGGAGGGGGCAGGGCTGACACTGAAGCTTTCTTT. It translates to CASSLVGGGRADTEAFF.

In DNA, the CDR3 is TGTGCCAGTAGTATGGACAGGGACGGCAATCAGCCCCAGCATTTT. Protein: CASSMDRDGNQPQHF. This chain joins TRBV19 and TRBJ1-5, with 8 bases aligning to TRBD1. CDR1 is LNHDA and CDR2 is SQIVND in the germline V gene (reference sequence). This CDR3 spans 15 amino acids. J was trimmed by 2 bases and V by 3 bases; bases with no gene match: 3. Using reference TRBV19 and TRBJ1-5 for the parts outside the CDR3, the full variable domain is DGGITQSPKYLFRKEGQNVTLSCEQNLNHDAMYWYRQDPGQGLRLIYYSQIVNDFQKGDIAEGYSVSREKKESFPLTVTSAQKNPTAFYLCASSMDRDGNQPQHFGDGTRLSIL.

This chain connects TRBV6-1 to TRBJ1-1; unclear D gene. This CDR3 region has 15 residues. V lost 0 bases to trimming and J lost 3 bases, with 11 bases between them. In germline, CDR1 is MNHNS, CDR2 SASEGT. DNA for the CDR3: TGTGCCAGCAGTGAAGCGCTACTCCCGGACACTGAAGCTTTCTTT. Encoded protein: CASSEALLPDTEAFF.

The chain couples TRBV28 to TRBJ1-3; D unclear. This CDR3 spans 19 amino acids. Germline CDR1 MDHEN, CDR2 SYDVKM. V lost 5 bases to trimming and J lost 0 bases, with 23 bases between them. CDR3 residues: CASSPLDGWAQTSGNTIYF. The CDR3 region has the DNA TGTGCCAGCAGTCCCCTAGATGGATGGGCGCAAACCTCTGGAAACACCATATATTTT.

CDR3: CASSLYQGSYEQYF. DNA for the CDR3: TGTGCCAGCAGTTTATACCAGGGATCCTACGAGCAGTACTTC. The V and J genes are TRBV27 and TRBJ2-7; D perhaps matches TRBD1 (5 bases). CDR1 and CDR2 (germline): MNHEY, SMNVEV (reference sequence). CDR3 length: 14 amino acids. Trimming took 1 base from V and 1 from J, leaving 8 bases between them.

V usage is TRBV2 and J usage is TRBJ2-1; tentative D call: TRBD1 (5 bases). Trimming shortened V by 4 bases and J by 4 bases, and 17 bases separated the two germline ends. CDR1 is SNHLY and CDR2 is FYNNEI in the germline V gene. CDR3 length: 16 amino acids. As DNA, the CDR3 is TGTGCCAGCAGTGGATCGACAGAAAGGCGTTACAATGAGCAGTTCTTC. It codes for CASSGSTERRYNEQFF. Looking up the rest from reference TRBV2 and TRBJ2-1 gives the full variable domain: EPEVTQTPSHQVTQMGQEVILRCVPISNHLYFYWYRQILGQKVEFLVSFYNNEISEKSEIFDDQFSVERPDGSNFTLKIRSTKLEDSAMYFCASSGSTERRYNEQFFGPGTRLTVL.

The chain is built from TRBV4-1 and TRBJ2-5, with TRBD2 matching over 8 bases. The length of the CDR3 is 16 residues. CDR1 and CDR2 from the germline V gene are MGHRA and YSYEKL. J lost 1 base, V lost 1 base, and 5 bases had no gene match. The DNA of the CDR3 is TGCGCCAGCAGCCAAGTGGGCGGGAGGATCCAAGAGACCCAGTACTTC. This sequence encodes CASSQVGGRIQETQYF.

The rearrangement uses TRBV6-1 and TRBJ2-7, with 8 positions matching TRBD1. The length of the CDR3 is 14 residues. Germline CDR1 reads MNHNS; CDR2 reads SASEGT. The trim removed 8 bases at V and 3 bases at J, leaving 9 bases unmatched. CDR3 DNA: TGTGCCAGCCGCTTCGGACAGGGTATCTACGAGCAGTACTTC. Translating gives CASRFGQGIYEQYF.

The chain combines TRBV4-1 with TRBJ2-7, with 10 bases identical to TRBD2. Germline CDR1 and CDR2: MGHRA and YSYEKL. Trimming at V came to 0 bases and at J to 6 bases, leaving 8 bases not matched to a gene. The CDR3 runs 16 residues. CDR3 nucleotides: TGCGCCAGCAGCCAAGAAGTCCTAGCGGGAGTGATCGAGCAGTACTTC. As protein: CASSQEVLAGVIEQYF.

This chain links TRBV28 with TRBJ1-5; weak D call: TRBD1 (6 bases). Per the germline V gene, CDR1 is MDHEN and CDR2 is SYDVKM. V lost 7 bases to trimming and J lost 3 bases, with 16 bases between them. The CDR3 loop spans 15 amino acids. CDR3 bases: TGTGCCAGCACCCTCGTAGGGGGTAACAATCAGCCCCAGCATTTT. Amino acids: CASTLVGGNNQPQHF.

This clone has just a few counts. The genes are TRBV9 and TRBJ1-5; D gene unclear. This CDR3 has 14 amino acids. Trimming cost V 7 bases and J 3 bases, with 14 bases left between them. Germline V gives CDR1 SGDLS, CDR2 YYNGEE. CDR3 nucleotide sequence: TGTGCCAGCGGAGGAGGAGCCATCAATCAGCCCCAGCATTTT. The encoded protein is CASGGGAINQPQHF.